The 11 T cell receptor beta chains presented below share a single source sample, sequenced in a study of Tregs in tolerant kidney transplant recipients. Sequencing used immunoSEQ multiplex PCR; TCRdb keeps in-frame clones, though not all of them. This sample lists 25,000 to 40,000 clones; its ten largest clones have 1.8%. The nonmyeloablative bone marrow transplants came from related graft donors, with transient mixed chimerism. This sample comprised CD4+ T cells from blood (PBMCs), obtained 24 months after the transplant. These receptors were taken from a human patient who received a combined kidney and bone marrow transplant. Some of the T cells may derive from the graft donor.

A remark on this clone: The read terminates 3 residues before the CDR3 end, so the remaining end is supplied by the germline J gene. The chain has TRBV7-2 and TRBJ2-3; D may be TRBD1 (6 bases). Germline-derived CDR1 and CDR2 are SGHTA and FQGNSA. The CDR3 totals 13 residues. V was shortened by 5 bases and J by 5 bases, with 11 bases between the two germline ends. The CDR3 loop is CASSLQGGDTQYF. CDR3 DNA (partial): TGTGCCAGCAGCCTCCAAGGGGGAGATACG.

In the case of this clone: The CDR3 end is not reached by the read, which stops 3 residues before it; the germline J gene fills it in. This chain links TRBV28 with TRBJ2-3; 8 nucleotides match TRBD2. The germline gives CDR1 MDHEN, CDR2 SYDVKM. This CDR3 contains 11 residues. The CDR3 region is CASSQRETQYF. The CDR3 bases that were read are TGTGCCAGCAGCCAGCGGGAGACG.

In the case of this clone: The read ends 3 residues before the CDR3 terminus; that terminus is restored from the germline J gene. The J gene is TRBJ1-4, the V gene TRBV5-1, with TRBD1 matching over 11 bases. Germline assignment: CDR1 SGHRS and CDR2 YFSETQ. The CDR3 is 17 amino acids. V shed 0 bases and J 7 bases; nucleotides not matched to a gene: 8. CDR3: CASSLGTGGLLGEKLFF. CDR3 DNA (partial): TGCGCCAGCAGCTTGGGGACAGGGGGCTTATTAGGTGAAAAA.

Remarks on this clone: The read halts 3 residues ahead of the CDR3 end, with the missing end drawn from the germline J gene. The chain has TRBV18 and TRBJ1-1; no definite D call. V dropped 5 bases and J dropped 3 bases, with 16 bases sitting between them. Per germline, CDR1 KGHSH and CDR2 LQKENI. The CDR3 runs to 15 residues. The CDR3 loop reads CASSTVKDTDTEAFF. CDR3 DNA (partial): TGTGCCAGCTCAACAGTGAAGGATACGGACACTGAA.

Turning to this clone: The read terminates 3 residues before the CDR3 end, so the remaining end is supplied by the germline J gene. The chain carries TRBV5-4 and TRBJ2-3, with D possibly TRBD2 on 5 matching bases. Germline V CDR1 and CDR2: SGHNT, YYREEE (reference sequence). The CDR3 extends over 13 amino acids. This CDR3 is CANSEGMSDTQYF. CDR3 bases read: TGTGCGAACTCAGAGGGTATGTCAGATACG.

Turning to this clone: From the germline J gene comes the end of the CDR3, since the read stops 3 residues before it. The chain carries TRBV5-4 and TRBJ1-1, with a tentative D call TRBD1 (5 bases). Germline CDR1 reads SGHNT; CDR2 reads YYREEE (reference sequence). Trimming stripped 7 bases from V and 2 bases from J, with 9 bases between. The CDR3 runs 12 residues. The sequenced part of the CDR3 DNA is TGTGCCAGCGGGGCAGGCAACACTGAA. Amino acid sequence: CASGAGNTE. The full CDR3 is CASGAGNTEAFF.

The sequenced part of the CDR3 DNA is TGCGCCAGCAGCTTGGGAGGGACAGGGAAGGAGACC. Residues: CASSLGGTGKET. The CDR3 reads in full as CASSLGGTGKETQYF. The rearrangement joins TRBV5-1 to TRBJ2-5; 9 bases are a match to TRBD1. The CDR3 extends 3 residues past the end of the read, so its final part is completed from the germline J gene. The CDR3 loop spans 15 amino acids. Germline V gene lookup returns CDR1 SGHRS and CDR2 YFSETQ. V was pared by 0 bases and J by 5 bases, with 5 bases of the junction left unmatched.

The CDR3 bases that were read are TGTGCCAGCAGCAATAGCGGGAGAAACAATGAG. Translating it yields CASSNSGRNNE. The whole CDR3 sequence is CASSNSGRNNEQFF. The rearrangement links TRBV5-6 to TRBJ2-1, with 9 bases fitting TRBD2. The CDR3 end falls 3 residues outside the read, so it is completed with the germline J gene. J gave up 5 bases and V 4 bases, and 4 bases lay outside the gene matches. The germline V gene encodes CDR1 SGHDT and CDR2 YYEEEE. This CDR3 is 14 amino acids long.

In the case of this clone: The sequenced fragment ends 3 residues before the CDR3 boundary, so the rest is inferred from the germline J gene. The rearrangement joins TRBV7-7 to TRBJ2-7; no clear D. The V gene's germline CDR1 is SSHAT and CDR2 FNYEAQ (reference sequence). The V end was cut by 0 bases, the J end by 3 bases, with 6 bases between. The CDR3 covers 13 residues. CDR3 residues: CASSLAFGYEQYF. Partial CDR3 DNA: TGTGCCAGCAGCTTAGCGTTCGGCTACGAG.

A word on this clone: Read coverage stops 3 residues before the CDR3 terminus; the germline J gene supplies the remainder. The chain carries TRBV5-1 and TRBJ2-3, with TRBD1 identical over 9 bases. The germline V gene encodes CDR1 SGHRS and CDR2 YFSETQ. The CDR3 consists of 16 residues. V was clipped by 4 bases and J by 4 bases; unmatched bases: 10. CDR3 bases read: TGCGCCAGCAGCCCGGGGCCGGGACAGGGTCCAGATACG. Translation gives CASSPGPGQGPDT. The full CDR3 is CASSPGPGQGPDTQYF.

A remark on this clone: The CDR3 end is not reached by the read, which stops 3 residues before it; the germline J gene fills it in. The chain couples TRBV2 to TRBJ2-1; TRBD2 matches at 13 bases. Germline V gives CDR1 SNHLY, CDR2 FYNNEI. J gave up 2 bases and V 6 bases, and 1 base lay outside the gene matches. This CDR3 is built from 15 residues. The DNA read from the CDR3 is TGTGCCAGCAGGGGACTAGCGGGAACCTACAATGAG. Translated: CASRGLAGTYNE. The CDR3, in full, reads CASRGLAGTYNEQFF. The full variable domain, completed using reference TRBV2 and TRBJ2-1, is EPEVTQTPSHQVTQMGQEVILRCVPISNHLYFYWYRQILGQKVEFLVSFYNNEISEKSEIFDDQFSVERPDGSNFTLKIRSTKLEDSAMYFCASRGLAGTYNEQFFGPGTRLTVL.